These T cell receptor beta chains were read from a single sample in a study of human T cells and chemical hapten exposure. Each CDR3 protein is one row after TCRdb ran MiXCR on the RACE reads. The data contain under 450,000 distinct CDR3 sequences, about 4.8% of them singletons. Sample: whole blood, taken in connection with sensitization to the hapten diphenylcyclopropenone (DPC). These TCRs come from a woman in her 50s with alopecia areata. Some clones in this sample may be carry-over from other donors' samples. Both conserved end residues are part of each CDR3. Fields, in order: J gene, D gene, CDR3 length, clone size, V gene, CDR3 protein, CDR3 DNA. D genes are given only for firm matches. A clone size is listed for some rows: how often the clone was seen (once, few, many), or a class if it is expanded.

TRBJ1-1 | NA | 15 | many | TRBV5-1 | CASSLLQGPNTEAFF | TGCGCCAGCAGCCTCCTCCAGGGACCGAACACTGAAGCTTTCTTT
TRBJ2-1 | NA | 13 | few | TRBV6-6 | CVSSIDIYNEQFF | TGTGTCAGCAGTATCGACATTTACAATGAGCAGTTCTTC
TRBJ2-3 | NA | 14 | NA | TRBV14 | CASSQVQRTDTQYF | TGTGCCAGCAGCCAAGTCCAGCGCACAGATACGCAGTATTTT
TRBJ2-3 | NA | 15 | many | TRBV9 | CASSLLALGTDTQYF | TGTGCCAGCAGCCTACTAGCCCTAGGCACAGATACGCAGTATTTT
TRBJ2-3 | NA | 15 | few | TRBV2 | CASSSPGPGSDTQYF | TGTGCCAGCAGTTCCCCGGGGCCCGGGTCAGATACGCAGTATTTT
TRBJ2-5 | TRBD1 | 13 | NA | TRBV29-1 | CSVQRGQQETQYF | TGCAGCGTTCAGAGGGGGCAACAAGAGACCCAGTACTTC
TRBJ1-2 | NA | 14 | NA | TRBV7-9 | CASSLGNGNYGYTF | TGTGCCAGCAGCTTAGGAAACGGAAACTATGGCTACACCTTC
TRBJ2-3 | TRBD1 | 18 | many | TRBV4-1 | CASRHDRQGANRPDTQYF | TGCGCCAGCAGACATGACCGACAGGGGGCGAATCGTCCAGATACGCAGTATTTT
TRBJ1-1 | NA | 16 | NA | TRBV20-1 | CSARDQGRGRGTEAFF | TGCAGTGCTAGAGATCAGGGGAGGGGCAGGGGCACTGAAGCTTTCTTT
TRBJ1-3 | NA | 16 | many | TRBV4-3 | CASSQELMDSGNTIYF | TGCGCCAGCAGCCAAGAGCTTATGGACTCTGGAAACACCATATATTTT
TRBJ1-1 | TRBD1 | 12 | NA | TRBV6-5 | CASSNRGKRTFF | TGTGCCAGCAGTAACAGGGGAAAACGAACTTTCTTT
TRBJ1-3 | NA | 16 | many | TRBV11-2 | CASSFGTAFSGNTIYF | TGTGCCAGCAGCTTCGGGACGGCCTTTTCTGGAAACACCATATATTTT
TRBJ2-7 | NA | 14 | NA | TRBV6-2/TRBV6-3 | CASSYGAGVGEQYF | TGTGCCAGCAGTTACGGGGCCGGAGTTGGCGAGCAGTACTTC
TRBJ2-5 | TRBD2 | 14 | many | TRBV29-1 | CSVEVSGGLETQYF | TGCAGCGTTGAAGTCAGCGGGGGTCTAGAGACCCAGTACTTC
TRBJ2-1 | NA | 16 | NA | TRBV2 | CASSEEQARSYNEQFF | TGTGCCAGCAGTGAAGAGCAGGCCCGCTCCTACAATGAGCAGTTCTTC
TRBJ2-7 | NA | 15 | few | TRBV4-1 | CASSHTRGATYEQYF | TGCGCCAGCAGCCACACTCGGGGGGCTACCTACGAGCAGTACTTC
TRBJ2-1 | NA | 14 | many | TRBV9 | CASSQDGTNNEQFF | TGTGCCAGCAGCCAGGACGGGACGAACAATGAGCAGTTCTTC
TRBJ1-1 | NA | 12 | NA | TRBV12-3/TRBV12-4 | CASSFARKEAFF | TGTGCCAGCAGTTTTGCACGGAAAGAAGCTTTCTTT
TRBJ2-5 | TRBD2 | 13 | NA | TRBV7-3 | CASSRGEGETQYF | TGTGCCAGCAGCCGGGGGGAGGGAGAGACCCAGTACTTC
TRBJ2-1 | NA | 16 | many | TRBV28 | CASGRGEESSYNEQFF | TGTGCCAGCGGCAGGGGGGAGGAGAGCTCCTACAATGAGCAGTTCTTC
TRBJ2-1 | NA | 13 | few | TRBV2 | CASAGGPYNEQFF | TGTGCCAGCGCAGGCGGCCCCTACAATGAGCAGTTCTTC
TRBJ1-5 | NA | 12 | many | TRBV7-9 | CASSAVPEPQHF | TGTGCCAGCAGCGCCGTCCCGGAGCCCCAGCATTTT
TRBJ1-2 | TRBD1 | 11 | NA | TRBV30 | CAWGDSYGYTF | TGTGCCTGGGGGGACAGCTATGGCTACACCTTC
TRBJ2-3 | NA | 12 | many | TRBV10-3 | CAISDVGDTQYF | TGTGCCATCAGTGACGTCGGAGATACGCAGTATTTT
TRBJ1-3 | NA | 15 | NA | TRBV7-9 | CASSLLPLSGNTIYF | TGTGCCAGCAGCCTCCTTCCCCTCTCTGGAAACACCATATATTTT
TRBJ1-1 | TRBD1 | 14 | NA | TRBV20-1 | CSARVGTGVPEAFF | TGCAGTGCTAGAGTGGGGACAGGGGTCCCTGAAGCTTTCTTT
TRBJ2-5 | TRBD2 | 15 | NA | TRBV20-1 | CSAPVGSGGQETQYF | TGCAGTGCCCCAGTTGGTAGCGGGGGCCAAGAGACCCAGTACTTC
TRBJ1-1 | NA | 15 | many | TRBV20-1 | CSARNPGLWDTEAFF | TGCAGTGCTAGGAATCCGGGACTGTGGGACACTGAAGCTTTCTTT
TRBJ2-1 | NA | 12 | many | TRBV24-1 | CATSDLGNEQFF | TGTGCCACCAGTGATTTGGGCAATGAGCAGTTCTTC
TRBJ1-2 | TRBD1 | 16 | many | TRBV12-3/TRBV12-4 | CASSLGPMTGGDGYTF | TGTGCCAGCAGTTTAGGCCCCATGACAGGGGGCGATGGCTACACCTTC
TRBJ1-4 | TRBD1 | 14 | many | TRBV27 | CASSFTGVNEKLFF | TGTGCCAGCAGTTTCACAGGGGTGAATGAAAAACTGTTTTTT
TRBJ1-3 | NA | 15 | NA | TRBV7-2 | CASSLTVFSGNTIYF | TGTGCCAGCAGCTTAACAGTGTTCTCTGGAAACACCATATATTTT
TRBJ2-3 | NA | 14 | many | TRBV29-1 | CSGDGTRGTDTQYF | TGCAGCGGGGACGGCACGCGTGGCACAGATACGCAGTATTTT
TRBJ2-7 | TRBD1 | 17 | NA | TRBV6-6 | CASSYPKQGVGTYEQYF | TGTGCCAGCAGTTACCCGAAACAGGGGGTCGGAACCTACGAGCAGTACTTC
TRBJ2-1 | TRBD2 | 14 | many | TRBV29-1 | CSVEEGAGGNEQFF | TGCAGCGTTGAAGAAGGGGCGGGAGGCAATGAGCAGTTCTTC
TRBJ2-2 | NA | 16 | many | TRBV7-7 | CASSSTTGEDIGELFF | TGTGCCAGCAGCTCAACTACAGGGGAGGATATCGGGGAGCTGTTTTTT
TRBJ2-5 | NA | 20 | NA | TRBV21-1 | CASKKTLGRGTPSPQETQYF | TGTGCCAGCAAAAAAACGTTGGGCAGGGGAACCCCGTCCCCCCAAGAGACCCAGTACTTC
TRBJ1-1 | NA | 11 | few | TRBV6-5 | CASSYSSLTFF | TGTGCCAGCAGTTACTCGAGTTTGACTTTCTTT
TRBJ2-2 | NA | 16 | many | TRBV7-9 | CASSLALGGNTGELFF | TGTGCCAGCAGCTTAGCGCTTGGAGGAAATACCGGGGAGCTGTTTTTT
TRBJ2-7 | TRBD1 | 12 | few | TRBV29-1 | CSARTGAYEQYF | TGCAGCGCTCGGACAGGGGCCTACGAGCAGTACTTC
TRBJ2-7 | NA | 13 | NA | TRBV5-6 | CASSLLTPDEQYF | TGTGCCAGCAGCTTGCTGACTCCAGATGAGCAGTACTTC
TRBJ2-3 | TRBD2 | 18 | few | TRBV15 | CATSRDVTSGRGTDTQYF | TGTGCCACCAGCAGAGATGTCACTAGCGGGAGGGGCACAGATACGCAGTATTTT
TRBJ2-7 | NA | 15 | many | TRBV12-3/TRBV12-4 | CASTLTGMGSYEQYF | TGTGCCAGCACCCTAACAGGGATGGGGTCCTACGAGCAGTACTTC
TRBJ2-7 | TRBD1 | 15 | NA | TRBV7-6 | CASSSLVGGLNEQYF | TGTGCCAGCAGCTCCCTGGTAGGGGGCTTGAACGAGCAGTACTTC
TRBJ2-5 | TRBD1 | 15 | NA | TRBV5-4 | CASSSGRTGVETQYF | TGTGCCAGCAGCTCCGGACGGACAGGGGTTGAGACCCAGTACTTC
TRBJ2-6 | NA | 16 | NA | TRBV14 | CASSSARLTGANVLTF | TGTGCCAGCAGCTCGGCAAGGTTGACGGGGGCCAACGTCCTGACTTTC
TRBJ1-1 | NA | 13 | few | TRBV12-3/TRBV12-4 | CASIPGPWAEAFF | TGTGCCAGCATTCCGGGACCTTGGGCTGAAGCTTTCTTT
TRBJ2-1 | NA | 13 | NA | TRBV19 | CASTRGPHNEQFF | TGTGCCAGTACTAGAGGTCCTCACAATGAGCAGTTCTTC